One sample yielded the 25 T cell receptor beta chains listed below, sequenced in a study of blood T cell repertoires in COVID-19. Clones were read by immunoSEQ multiplex PCR, and TCRdb kept only the in-frame ones, dropping some. The sample carries roughly 330,000 clones, 86% recorded once. The material sequenced was peripheral blood. The receptors derive from a woman in her forties or fifties with acute or convalescent COVID-19.

The chain joins TRBV19 to TRBJ1-4; D unresolved. The V gene lost 7 bases and the J gene lost 8 bases, with 14 bases spanning the gap. Germline CDR1 and CDR2: LNHDA and SQIVND (reference sequence). The length of the CDR3 is 13 residues. The CDR3 DNA is TGTGCCAGTACCACCTTTCATGGCGAAAAACTGTTTTTT. Amino acid sequence: CASTTFHGEKLFF.

The chain recombines TRBV24-1 with TRBJ1-4; D perhaps matches TRBD1 (6 bases). The CDR3 sequence is 15 residues long. V lost 4 bases to trimming and J lost 0 bases, with 8 bases between them. The germline V gene encodes CDR1 KGHDR and CDR2 SFDVKD. The CDR3 coding sequence is TGTGCCACCAGTGACGGACAGCCAACTAATGAAAAACTGTTTTTT. Amino acid sequence: CATSDGQPTNEKLFF.

This rearrangement joins TRBV11-2 to TRBJ2-7; the D is unclear. V was pared by 5 bases and J by 0 bases, with 11 bases between. Germline CDR1 and CDR2: SGHAT and FQNNGV. The CDR3 is 14 residues long. For the CDR3, the DNA is TGTGCCAGCAGCACCCGGTCGAGCTCCTACGAGCAGTACTTC. This codes for CASSTRSSSYEQYF.

This clone was observed a single time. The V and J genes are TRBV10-3 and TRBJ2-7, with D possibly TRBD1 on 5 matching bases. CDR1 and CDR2 from the germline V gene are ENHRY and SYGVKD. There are 14 residues in the CDR3. V lost 10 bases, J lost 0 bases, and 16 bases lay in between. CDR3 nucleotides: TGTGCCACCTCCCAGCCAGGGCGCTCCTACGAGCAGTACTTC. Its translation is CATSQPGRSYEQYF.

The CDR3 reads CASRQDGYTF. The CDR3 nucleotides read TGTGCCAGCAGGCAGGATGGCTACACCTTC. The rearrangement joins TRBV6-6 to TRBJ1-2; no definite D call. Germline V lookup: CDR1 MNHNY, CDR2 SVGAGI (reference sequence). The CDR3 loop spans 10 amino acids. V dropped 6 bases and J dropped 6 bases, with 5 bases sitting between them.

The chain has TRBV6-1 and TRBJ1-1; possibly TRBD1 for D (5 bases). CDR1 and CDR2 from the germline V gene are MNHNS and SASEGT. Trimming stripped 1 base from V and 1 base from J, with 10 bases between. The CDR3 has 15 amino acids. CDR3 bases: TGTGCCAGCAGTGAAGAAGGGGCGGAGAACACTGAAGCTTTCTTT. Its protein product is CASSEEGAENTEAFF.

The V call is TRBV6-5, the J call TRBJ1-1; possibly TRBD1 for D (5 bases). Germline loops: CDR1 MNHEY, CDR2 SVGAGI. V lost 10 bases, J lost 7 bases, and 16 bases lay in between. This CDR3 comprises 12 residues. The CDR3, as DNA: TGTGCCACCCACAGGTCCCAGGGTGAAGCTTTCTTT. Translation: CATHRSQGEAFF.

The rearrangement joins TRBV7-8 to TRBJ2-1; 11 nucleotides align to TRBD2. J was trimmed by 7 bases and V by 2 bases; bases with no gene match: 4. The CDR3 has 15 amino acids. Germline V gene data show CDR1 as SGHVS and CDR2 as FQNEAQ. CDR3 coding DNA: TGTGCCAGCAGCTTAACTAGCGGGAGTGTTAATGAGCAGTTCTTC. Amino acid sequence: CASSLTSGSVNEQFF.

The chain couples TRBV5-1 to TRBJ1-1; D might be TRBD1 (5 bases). CDR3 length: 15 amino acids. Germline values: CDR1 SGHRS, CDR2 YFSETQ. V lost 4 bases, J lost 3 bases, and 16 bases lay in between. The CDR3 region has the DNA TGCGCCAGCAGCCTGCAGTGGGGCTCGCACACTGAAGCTTTCTTT. Translating it yields CASSLQWGSHTEAFF.

The chain carries TRBV2 and TRBJ2-3, with 7 nucleotides matching TRBD2. Trimming removed 5 bases from V and 4 bases from J; junction bases left unmatched: 6. This CDR3 has 14 residues. Germline loops: CDR1 SNHLY, CDR2 FYNNEI. As DNA, the CDR3 is TGTGCCAGCAGTAGCGGGGTTGGGGCAGATACGCAGTATTTT. It is translated as CASSSGVGADTQYF.

J is TRBJ1-6 and V is TRBV28, with TRBD1 matching 10 bases. The germline gives CDR1 MDHEN, CDR2 SYDVKM. V gave up 4 bases and J gave up 4 bases; unmatched junction bases: 4. The CDR3 sequence is 16 residues long. The CDR3 coding sequence is TGTGCCAGCAGTTCGGGACAGGGGCTGTATAATTCACCCCTCCACTTT. As protein: CASSSGQGLYNSPLHF.

The chain employs TRBV7-2 and TRBJ1-2; D gene unclear. This CDR3 comprises 16 residues. V lost 2 bases and J 7 bases, leaving 20 bases between the germline ends. CDR1 and CDR2 from the germline V gene are SGHTA and FQGNSA. DNA for the CDR3: TGTGCCAGCAGCTTAAGTGGGCCGGCCCGGCGTTCTGGCTACACCTTC. Translation gives CASSLSGPARRSGYTF.

The J gene is TRBJ2-7, the V gene TRBV2; D possibly corresponds to TRBD1 (5 bases). The germline gives CDR1 SNHLY, CDR2 FYNNEI. V was pared by 3 bases and J by 2 bases, with 11 bases between. The CDR3 contains 14 residues. The CDR3 bases are TGTGCCAGCAGTGATGTTGACAGAGCCTACGAGCAGTACTTC. Translating gives CASSDVDRAYEQYF. Filled out from reference TRBV2 and TRBJ2-7, the complete variable domain reads EPEVTQTPSHQVTQMGQEVILRCVPISNHLYFYWYRQILGQKVEFLVSFYNNEISEKSEIFDDQFSVERPDGSNFTLKIRSTKLEDSAMYFCASSDVDRAYEQYFGPGTRLTVT.

J is TRBJ1-3 and V is TRBV7-6; no clear D. Trimming removed 4 bases at V and 5 bases at J, with 9 bases between. Per the germline V gene, CDR1 is SGHVS and CDR2 is FNYEAQ. CDR3 size: 13 residues. The CDR3 nucleotides are TGTGCCAGCAGCTCGAGCCCCAGAAACACCATATATTTT. This encodes CASSSSPRNTIYF.

This clone was counted only a few times. This chain links TRBV10-3 with TRBJ1-1; TRBD1 aligns across 10 bases. V gave up 2 bases and J gave up 6 bases; unmatched junction bases: 6. Germline V gene data show CDR1 as ENHRY and CDR2 as SYGVKD. The CDR3 contains 15 residues. The CDR3 loop reads CAISEKGQGVAEAFF. The CDR3 nucleotides are TGTGCCATCAGTGAGAAAGGACAGGGGGTTGCTGAAGCTTTCTTT.

The chain is built from TRBV10-3 and TRBJ1-1, with TRBD1 matching over 7 bases. J was trimmed by 4 bases and V by 0 bases; bases with no gene match: 2. The CDR3 covers 14 residues. Germline V lookup: CDR1 ENHRY, CDR2 SYGVKD. The CDR3 region is CAISESGGGTEAFF. CDR3 bases: TGTGCCATCAGTGAGTCAGGGGGCGGCACTGAAGCTTTCTTT.

The J gene is TRBJ1-4, the V gene TRBV18, with D possibly being TRBD1 (6 bases). The V gene lost 3 bases and the J gene lost 8 bases, with 22 bases spanning the gap. This CDR3 comprises 17 residues. The germline gives CDR1 KGHSH, CDR2 LQKENI. For the CDR3, the DNA is TGTGCCAGCTCACCGCCATCCCCCGCGGGGGCGAACGAAAAACTGTTTTTT. It encodes CASSPPSPAGANEKLFF.

This chain uses TRBV7-8 with TRBJ1-2; D is possibly TRBD1 (5 bases). V dropped 2 bases and J dropped 4 bases, with 17 bases sitting between them. There are 16 residues in the CDR3. Germline CDR1 and CDR2: SGHVS and FQNEAQ. CDR3: CASSLNLLRGVYGYTF. CDR3 nucleotide sequence: TGTGCCAGCAGCTTAAATCTTCTCCGGGGGGTCTATGGCTACACCTTC.

The rearrangement links TRBV7-2 to TRBJ1-4, with 9 positions matching TRBD1. Trimming at V came to 1 base and at J to 7 bases, leaving 4 bases not matched to a gene. The CDR3 runs 15 residues. The germline V gene encodes CDR1 SGHTA and CDR2 FQGNSA. CDR3 DNA: TGTGCCAGCAGCTTAGTGGACAGGGGCGCTGAAAAACTGTTTTTT. Translating it yields CASSLVDRGAEKLFF.

This rearrangement joins TRBV7-2 to TRBJ1-3, with D perhaps TRBD1 (6 bases). CDR1 and CDR2 from the germline V gene are SGHTA and FQGNSA. Between the trimmed V and J ends, which lost 6 bases and 3 bases, there was a span of 15 bases. The CDR3 contains 15 residues. CDR3 coding DNA: TGTGCCAGCAGTCCACAGGGAATGGGTGGAAACACCATATATTTT. Translated, it gives CASSPQGMGGNTIYF.

V is TRBV6-2 or TRBV6-3 and J is TRBJ2-2, with D unclear. The CDR3 runs to 14 residues. V lost 4 bases to trimming and J lost 6 bases, with 12 bases between them. Germline assignment: CDR1 MNHEY and CDR2 SVGEGT. CDR3 bases: TGTGCCAGCAGTTTATCCCACTTGGCCGGGGAGCTGTTTTTT. This sequence encodes CASSLSHLAGELFF.

The V gene is TRBV6-5, the J gene TRBJ2-3; a possible D gene is TRBD1 (6 bases). Trimming removed 0 bases at V and 8 bases at J, with 12 bases between. From germline, CDR1 is MNHEY and CDR2 SVGAGI. The CDR3 length is 14 residues. CDR3 sequence: CASSYSQQGATQYF. The CDR3 DNA follows: TGTGCCAGCAGTTACTCGCAACAGGGAGCTACGCAGTATTTT.

CDR3 region: CASSPLGYTF. The CDR3 bases are TGTGCCAGCAGCCCCCTCGGCTACACCTTC. The chain uses TRBV21-1 and TRBJ1-2. TRBV21-1 is a pseudogene segment. This CDR3 has 10 amino acids.

The rearrangement uses TRBV11-2 and TRBJ2-7; D remains ambiguous. Between the trimmed V and J ends, which lost 2 bases and 2 bases, there was a span of 10 bases. Germline CDR1 is SGHAT and CDR2 is FQNNGV. There are 14 residues in the CDR3. The CDR3 loop is CASSLFRQTYEQYF. DNA of the CDR3: TGTGCCAGCAGCTTATTCAGGCAGACCTACGAGCAGTACTTC.

V usage is TRBV5-1 and J usage is TRBJ2-7; the match to TRBD1 covers 7 bases. The CDR3 has 14 amino acids. Per the germline V gene, CDR1 is SGHRS and CDR2 is YFSETQ. V was pared by 3 bases and J by 6 bases, with 9 bases of the junction left unmatched. CDR3 DNA sequence: TGCGCCAGCAGCTCTGGGACAGTAAGGGCCGAGCAGTACTTC. This translates into CASSSGTVRAEQYF.